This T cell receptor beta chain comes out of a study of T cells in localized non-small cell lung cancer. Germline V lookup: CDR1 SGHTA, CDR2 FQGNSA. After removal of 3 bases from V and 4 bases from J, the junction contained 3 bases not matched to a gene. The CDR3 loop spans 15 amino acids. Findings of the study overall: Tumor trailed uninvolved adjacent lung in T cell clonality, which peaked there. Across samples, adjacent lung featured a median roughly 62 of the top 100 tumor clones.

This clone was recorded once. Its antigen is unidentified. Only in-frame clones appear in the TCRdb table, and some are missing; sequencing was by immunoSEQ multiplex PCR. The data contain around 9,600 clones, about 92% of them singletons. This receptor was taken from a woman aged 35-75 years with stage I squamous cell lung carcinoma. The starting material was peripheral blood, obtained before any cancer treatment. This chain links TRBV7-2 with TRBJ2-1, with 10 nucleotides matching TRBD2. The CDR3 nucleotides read TGTGCCAGCAGCTTTAGCGGGGGGCCATACAATGAGCAGTTCTTC. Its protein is CASSFSGGPYNEQFF.